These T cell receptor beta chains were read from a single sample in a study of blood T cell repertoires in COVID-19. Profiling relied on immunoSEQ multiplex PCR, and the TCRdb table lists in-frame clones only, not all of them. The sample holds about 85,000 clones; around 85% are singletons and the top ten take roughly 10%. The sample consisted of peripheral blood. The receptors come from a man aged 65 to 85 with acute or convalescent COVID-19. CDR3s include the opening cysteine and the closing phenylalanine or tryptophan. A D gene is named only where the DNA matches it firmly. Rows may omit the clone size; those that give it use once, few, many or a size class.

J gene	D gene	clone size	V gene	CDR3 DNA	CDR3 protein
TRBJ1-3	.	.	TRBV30	TGTGCCTGTACCGCCCTAACTGGAAACACCATATATTTT	CACTALTGNTIYF
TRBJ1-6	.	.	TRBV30	TGTGCCTGTTCGTACCAGGGCGCGGTTGCTTCACCCCTCCACTTT	CACSYQGAVASPLHF
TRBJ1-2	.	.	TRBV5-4	TGTGCCAGCCGCCTGGTTTCATCTAACTATGGCTACACCTTC	CASRLVSSNYGYTF
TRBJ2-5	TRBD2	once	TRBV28	TGTGCCAGCGGGGGGTCGGGAGGGGAAGTATGGGAGACCCAGTACTTC	CASGGSGGEVWETQYF
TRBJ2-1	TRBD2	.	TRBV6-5	TGTGCCAGCAGTCTAGCGGGGGGGCGTGGAAATGAGCAGTTCTTC	CASSLAGGRGNEQFF
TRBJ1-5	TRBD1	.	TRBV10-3	TGTGCCATCGGACAGGATAATCAGCCCCAGCATTTT	CAIGQDNQPQHF
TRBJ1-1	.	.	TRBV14	TGTGCCAGCAGCCAAGCGGGAGCAAGGGCGGACACTGAAGCTTTCTTT	CASSQAGARADTEAFF
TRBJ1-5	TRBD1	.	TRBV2	TGTGCCAGCAGTGGGACAGGGCGCCGCAATCAGCCCCAGCATTTT	CASSGTGRRNQPQHF
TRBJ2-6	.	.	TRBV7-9	TGTGCCAGCAGCTACCCGGTGGGGGGGCCTGGGGCCAACGTCCTGACTTTC	CASSYPVGGPGANVLTF
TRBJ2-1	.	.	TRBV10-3	TGTGCCATCAGTGAGGGACAGTACAATGAGCAGTTCTTC	CAISEGQYNEQFF
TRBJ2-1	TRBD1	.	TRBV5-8	TGTGCCAGCAGCCCGGACAGGGCTTCCTACAATGAGCAGTTCTTC	CASSPDRASYNEQFF
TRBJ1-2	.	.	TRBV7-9	TGTGCCAGCAGCTTAGGCAGGGACTATGGCTACACCTTC	CASSLGRDYGYTF
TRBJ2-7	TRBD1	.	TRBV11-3	TGTGCCAGCAGCTCACGGGGGACAGGGGACATCCACGAGCAGTACTTC	CASSSRGTGDIHEQYF
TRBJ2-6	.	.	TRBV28	TGTGCCAGCAGTTTTGGAGGGGCACCCTCTGGGGCCAACGTCCTGACTTTC	CASSFGGAPSGANVLTF
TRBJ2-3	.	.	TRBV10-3	TGTGCCATCAGGGGGGCAGTCCCAGATACGCAGTATTTT	CAIRGAVPDTQYF
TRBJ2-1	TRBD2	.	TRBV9	TGTGCCAGCAGCGTAGATGGGAGGGAGGATGAGCAGTTCTTC	CASSVDGREDEQFF
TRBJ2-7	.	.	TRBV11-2	TGTGCCAGCAGCTTCGGGGTGGGCTCCTACGAGCAGTACTTC	CASSFGVGSYEQYF
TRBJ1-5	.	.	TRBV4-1	TGCGCCAGCAGCCCGGGGTTCTTTGGGGGCCAGCCCCAGCATTTT	CASSPGFFGGQPQHF
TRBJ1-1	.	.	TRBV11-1	TGTGCCAGCAGCCGAAATCGAGGGGGGAACACTGAAGCTTTCTTT	CASSRNRGGNTEAFF
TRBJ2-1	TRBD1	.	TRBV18	TGTGCCAGCTCACAGAACAGGGGGTCCTACAATGAGCAGTTCTTC	CASSQNRGSYNEQFF
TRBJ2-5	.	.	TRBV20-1	TGCAGTGCTAGTGGACACCTCCAAGAGACCCAGTACTTC	CSASGHLQETQYF
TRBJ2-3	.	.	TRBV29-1	TGCAGCGTTGCCCAGTCCCCTGGTGGCACAGATACGCAGTATTTT	CSVAQSPGGTDTQYF
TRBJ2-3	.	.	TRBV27	TGTGCCAGCAGTTCCCTCTTAGCGGCGACAGATACGCAGTATTTT	CASSSLLAATDTQYF
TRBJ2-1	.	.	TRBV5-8	TGTGCCAGCAGCTTGGGTCCTTTAGAGCAGTTCTTC	CASSLGPLEQFF
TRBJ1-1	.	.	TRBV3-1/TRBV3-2	TGTGCCAGCAGCAAGGGACAGAACACTGAAGCTTTCTTT	CASSKGQNTEAFF
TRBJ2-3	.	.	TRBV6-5	TGTGCCAGCAGTTACAGCTTCACTAGCACAGATACGCAGTATTTT	CASSYSFTSTDTQYF
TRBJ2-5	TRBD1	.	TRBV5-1	TGCGCCAGCAGCTTACGACAGGGGGGCCAAGAGACCCAGTACTTC	CASSLRQGGQETQYF
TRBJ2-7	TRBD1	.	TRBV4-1	TGCGCCAGCAGCCAAGAAATAATGGGACAGGGACTGGGAGAGCAGTACTTC	CASSQEIMGQGLGEQYF
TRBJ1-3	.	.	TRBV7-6	TGTGCCAGCAGCTTAGCAGGCGACTTAGCAGGAAACACCATATATTTT	CASSLAGDLAGNTIYF
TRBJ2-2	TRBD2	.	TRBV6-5	TGTGCCAGCAAACGGCTAGCGGGGGAGGCCGGGGAGCTGTTTTTT	CASKRLAGEAGELFF
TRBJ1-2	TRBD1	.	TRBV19	TGTGCCAGTACCCTGGACAGGGGAGATAATGGCTACACCTTC	CASTLDRGDNGYTF
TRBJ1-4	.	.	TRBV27	TGTGCCAGCGGCCGATTAGCGACTAATGAAAAACTGTTTTTT	CASGRLATNEKLFF
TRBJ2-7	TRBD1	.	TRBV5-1	TGCGCCAGCAGCTTGCCCGGGACAGACTACGAGCAGTACTTC	CASSLPGTDYEQYF
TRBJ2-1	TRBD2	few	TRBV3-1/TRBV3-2	TGTGCCAGCAGCCGCCGGACTAGCGGGGGGTACAATGAGCAGTTCTTC	CASSRRTSGGYNEQFF
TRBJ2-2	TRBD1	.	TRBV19	TGTGCCAGTACCTTTCCGGGCAGACAGGGAACCGGGGAGCTGTTTTTT	CASTFPGRQGTGELFF
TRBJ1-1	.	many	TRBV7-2	TGTGCCAGCAGTCTCAGGGGTTCCACTGAAGCTTTCTTT	CASSLRGSTEAFF
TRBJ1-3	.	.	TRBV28	TGTGCCAGCAGTTTAGCGATTAGCTCTGGAAACACCATATATTTT	CASSLAISSGNTIYF
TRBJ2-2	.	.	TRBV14	TGTGCCAGCAGCCAAGCTACCCCCCGGGGCACCGGGGAGCTGTTTTTT	CASSQATPRGTGELFF
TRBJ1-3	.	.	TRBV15	TGTGCCACCAGCAGGAAAGGAGGCGCTAGCTCTGGAAACACCATATATTTT	CATSRKGGASSGNTIYF
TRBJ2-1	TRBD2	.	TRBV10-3	TGTGCCATCAGTGACGGGAGGTACAATGAGCAGTTCTTC	CAISDGRYNEQFF
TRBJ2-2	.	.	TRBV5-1	TGCGCCAGCAGCTTGGCCCCGGGAGTAAACACCGGGGAGCTGTTTTTT	CASSLAPGVNTGELFF
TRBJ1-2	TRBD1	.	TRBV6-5	TGTGCCAGCAATGGACAGGGGTGGGTCTATGGCTACACCTTC	CASNGQGWVYGYTF
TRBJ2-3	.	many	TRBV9	TGTGCCAGCAGCGTCGAGGTTCTAGCGTCACCAGATACGCAGTATTTT	CASSVEVLASPDTQYF
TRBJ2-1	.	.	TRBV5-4	TGTGCCAGCAGCCCCTGGACTAGGGGGGGTGAGCAGTTCTTC	CASSPWTRGGEQFF
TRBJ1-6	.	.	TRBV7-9	TGTGCCAGCAGCTTAGCGGGAGAATCACCCCTCCACTTT	CASSLAGESPLHF
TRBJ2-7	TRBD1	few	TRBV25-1	TGTGCCAGCACCAGGACAGGTTACTCCTACGAGCAGTACTTC	CASTRTGYSYEQYF
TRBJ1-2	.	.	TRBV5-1	TGCGCCAGCAGCTTGGGGACACAAGGTCGGAATGGCTACACCTTC	CASSLGTQGRNGYTF
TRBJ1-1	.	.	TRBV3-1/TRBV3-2	TGTGCCAGCAGCCAAGATTTCTACCATGAAGCTTTCTTT	CASSQDFYHEAFF
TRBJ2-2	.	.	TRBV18	TGTGCCAGCTCACCCAGCCGGGGTCTGAACACCGGGGAGCTGTTTTTT	CASSPSRGLNTGELFF
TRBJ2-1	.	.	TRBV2	TGTGCCAGCAGTCCATACACCGCGGTCTACAATGAGCAGTTCTTC	CASSPYTAVYNEQFF